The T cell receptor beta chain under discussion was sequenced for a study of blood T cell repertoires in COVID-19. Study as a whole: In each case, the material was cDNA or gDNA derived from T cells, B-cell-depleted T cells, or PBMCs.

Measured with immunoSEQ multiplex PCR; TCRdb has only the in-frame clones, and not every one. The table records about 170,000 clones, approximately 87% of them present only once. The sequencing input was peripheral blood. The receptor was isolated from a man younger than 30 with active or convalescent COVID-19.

CDR3 region: CASSRGTSGSYEQYF. Here the CDR3 DNA reads TGTGCCAGCAGCCGGGGGACTAGCGGGAGTTACGAGCAGTACTTC. The chain employs TRBV11-2 and TRBJ2-7, with 14 positions matching TRBD2. With 5 bases clipped from V and 4 bases from J, the junction kept 4 bases outside the gene matches. This CDR3 has 15 amino acids. The germline CDR1 and CDR2 sequences are SGHAT and FQNNGV.